The 21 T cell receptor beta chains below come from one sample, sequenced in a study of T cell responses to AZD1222 COVID-19 vaccine. Using immunoSEQ multiplex PCR, the repertoire was profiled, and TCRdb retains in-frame clones only, with some absent. The sample has around 120,000 clones, around 94% seen once. Specimen: peripheral blood, collected on day 0 of AZD1222 vaccination. All receptors derive from an adult in good health.

The V and J genes are TRBV5-6 and TRBJ2-7; D remains ambiguous. The CDR3 is 11 amino acids. Trimming left V 4 bases short and J 0 bases short, with 2 bases between. Germline CDR1 and CDR2: SGHDT and YYEEEE. CDR3 bases: TGTGCCAGCAGCAGCTCCTACGAGCAGTACTTC. Translating it yields CASSSSYEQYF.

The V and J genes are TRBV28 and TRBJ2-1; D gene uncertain. The germline V and J ends were trimmed by 6 bases and 3 bases, with 15 bases remaining between them. Looked up from germline, CDR1 is MDHEN and CDR2 is SYDVKM. The CDR3 is made up of 15 amino acids. The CDR3 region has the DNA TGTGCCAGCAGCCCGAAGGGTTCGATCTACAATGAGCAGTTCTTC. Translation gives CASSPKGSIYNEQFF.

This clone was observed once. This rearrangement joins TRBV27 to TRBJ2-7; 9 nucleotides align to TRBD1. The V and J ends lost 4 bases and 3 bases, in that order; junction bases with no gene match: 1. CDR1 and CDR2 from the germline V gene are MNHEY and SMNVEV (reference sequence). This CDR3 is built from 13 residues. The CDR3 DNA is TGTGCCAGCAGTTCGGGACAGGGCTACGAGCAGTACTTC. This gives the protein CASSSGQGYEQYF.

The chain has TRBV27 and TRBJ1-5; D remains ambiguous. This CDR3 comprises 16 residues. Trimming cost V 1 base and J 4 bases, with 14 bases left between them. The V gene's germline CDR1 is MNHEY and CDR2 SMNVEV (reference sequence). CDR3: CASSLFPQEPNQPQHF. CDR3 nucleotides: TGTGCCAGCAGTTTATTTCCCCAGGAGCCGAATCAGCCCCAGCATTTT.

The J gene is TRBJ1-2, the V gene TRBV5-1, with a weak D call TRBD1 (5 bases). Germline CDR1 and CDR2: SGHRS and YFSETQ. The germline V and J ends were trimmed by 3 bases and 8 bases, with 17 bases remaining between them. The CDR3 has 14 residues. In DNA, the CDR3 is TGCGCCAGCAGCTCCCTGGACACCCGGAGGGGCTACACCTTC. Its protein is CASSSLDTRRGYTF. Complete variable domain (other parts from reference TRBV5-1 and TRBJ1-2): KAGVTQTPRYLIKTRGQQVTLSCSPISGHRSVSWYQQTPGQGLQFLFEYFSETQRNKGNFPGRFSGRQFSNSRSEMNVSTLELGDSALYLCASSSLDTRRGYTFGSGTRLTVV.

This clone was counted only a few times. The V gene is TRBV6-5, the J gene TRBJ2-2; 7 bases fit TRBD1. J lost 4 bases, V lost 7 bases, and 3 bases had no gene match. CDR3 length: 13 amino acids. Germline CDR1 and CDR2: MNHEY and SVGAGI. CDR3 in DNA: TGTGCCAGCACCTACAGGGGCACCGGGGAGCTGTTTTTT. Protein: CASTYRGTGELFF.

This chain uses TRBV6-5 with TRBJ2-3, with D hard to call. Trimming cost V 6 bases and J 4 bases, with 17 bases left between them. This CDR3 contains 15 residues. CDR1 and CDR2 (germline): MNHEY, SVGAGI. This CDR3 is CASRNLTPVADTQYF. CDR3 DNA sequence: TGTGCCAGCAGGAATCTCACACCGGTTGCAGATACGCAGTATTTT.

The chain links TRBV7-9 to TRBJ1-1, with 7 bases identical to TRBD1. The CDR3 extends over 14 amino acids. From germline, CDR1 is SEHNR and CDR2 FQNEAQ (reference sequence). V lost 5 bases to trimming and J lost 3 bases; unmatched junction nucleotides: 6. CDR3 residues: CASSLGQDYTEAFF. Written as DNA, the CDR3 is TGTGCCAGCAGCCTAGGACAGGATTACACTGAAGCTTTCTTT.

V and J are TRBV6-4 and TRBJ2-7; 7 bases agree with TRBD2. The length of the CDR3 is 14 residues. The V segment lost 9 bases and the J segment 0 bases; nucleotides outside the gene matches: 8. Germline V lookup: CDR1 MRHNA, CDR2 SNTAGT. The CDR3 region is CASLGGDSSYEQYF. CDR3 in DNA: TGTGCCAGTCTGGGAGGGGATAGCTCCTACGAGCAGTACTTC.

This rearrangement joins TRBV29-1 to TRBJ2-5; the match to TRBD2 covers 7 bases. Germline CDR1 is SQVTM and CDR2 is ANQGSEA. Losses at the gene ends were 4 bases for V and 5 bases for J; bases not matched to a gene: 10. The CDR3 is 14 residues long. The CDR3 here is CSVVPARGGETQYF. Written as DNA, the CDR3 is TGCAGCGTTGTCCCGGCAAGGGGAGGGGAGACCCAGTACTTC.

The chain couples TRBV10-3 to TRBJ1-6; 7 bases are shared with TRBD1. The length of the CDR3 is 19 residues. J gave up 3 bases and V 3 bases, and 14 bases lay outside the gene matches. The germline gives CDR1 ENHRY, CDR2 SYGVKD. CDR3: CAISDPLLDRRVYNSPLHF. CDR3 bases: TGTGCCATCAGTGACCCATTGTTGGACAGGCGAGTCTATAATTCACCCCTCCACTTT.

This chain uses TRBV7-3 with TRBJ2-2; D is uncertain. V lost 2 bases and J lost 7, with 11 bases in between. The germline CDR1 and CDR2 sequences are SGHTA and FQGTGA. CDR3 length: 14 residues. The CDR3 coding sequence is TGTGCCAGCAGCTTAGTCGCTCTCGGCGGGGAGCTGTTTTTT. Translation: CASSLVALGGELFF.

This sequence joins TRBV6-2 or TRBV6-3 and TRBJ1-1, with no clear D. V was shortened by 6 bases and J by 1 base, with 9 bases between the two germline ends. The CDR3 sequence is 13 residues long. The germline CDR1 and CDR2 sequences are MNHEY and SVGEGT. The CDR3 region has the DNA TGTGCCAGCAGCCGTACGGAGAACACTGAAGCTTTCTTT. It specifies CASSRTENTEAFF.

This rearrangement joins TRBV7-6 to TRBJ1-5; D unresolved. Germline V gives CDR1 SGHVS, CDR2 FNYEAQ. Trimming took off 1 base at V and 3 bases at J, with 10 bases between the two ends. This CDR3 has 15 residues. Here the CDR3 reads CASSLVVGYNQPQHF. The CDR3 DNA sequence: TGTGCCAGCAGCTTAGTTGTAGGATACAATCAGCCCCAGCATTTT.

The chain employs TRBV12-5 and TRBJ2-7; D remains ambiguous. Germline V gives CDR1 LGHNT, CDR2 FRNRAP. The V end was cut by 2 bases, the J end by 4 bases, with 9 bases between. There are 13 residues in the CDR3. The CDR3 region is CASGLWGDYEQYF. Here the CDR3 DNA reads TGTGCTAGTGGTTTGTGGGGTGATTACGAGCAGTACTTC.

This chain joins TRBV12-3 or TRBV12-4 and TRBJ2-1; possibly TRBD2 for D (6 bases). Trimming took off 7 bases at V and 8 bases at J, with 15 bases between the two ends. The CDR3 covers 13 residues. CDR3 amino acids: CASTPGLLDEQFF. As DNA, the CDR3 is TGTGCCAGCACCCCGGGACTTTTGGATGAGCAGTTCTTC.

The chain couples TRBV7-3 to TRBJ1-1; perhaps TRBD1 as D (5 bases). This CDR3 spans 14 amino acids. The germline V and J ends were trimmed by 2 bases and 1 base, with 8 bases remaining between them. Germline V gene data show CDR1 as SGHTA and CDR2 as FQGTGA. This CDR3 reads CASSLRGWNTEAFF. The CDR3 nucleotides are TGTGCCAGCAGCTTACGGGGGTGGAACACTGAAGCTTTCTTT.

DNA of the CDR3: TGTGCCAGCAGCTTAGTAGTCGAGGACAGGGGAGAGTATGGCTACACCTTC. Its protein product is CASSLVVEDRGEYGYTF. V usage is TRBV7-6 and J usage is TRBJ1-2, with 9 bases lining up with TRBD1. The CDR3 spans 17 residues. Trimming removed 1 base from V and 5 bases from J; junction bases left unmatched: 11. Germline V gene data show CDR1 as SGHVS and CDR2 as FNYEAQ.

The genes are TRBV19 and TRBJ2-3; no firm D call. V lost 4 bases and J 5 bases, leaving 10 bases between the germline ends. Germline assignment: CDR1 LNHDA and CDR2 SQIVND (reference sequence). This CDR3 region has 13 residues. CDR3 sequence: CASSNSWEDTQYF. In nucleotides, the CDR3 is TGTGCCAGTAGTAACAGTTGGGAAGATACGCAGTATTTT.

The chain joins TRBV4-1 to TRBJ1-3; no clear D gene. Looked up from germline, CDR1 is MGHRA and CDR2 is YSYEKL. CDR3 length: 12 residues. V was clipped by 1 base and J by 7 bases, with 5 bases between them. CDR3 protein: CASSQGGNTIYF. In DNA, the CDR3 is TGCGCCAGCAGCCAAGGAGGGAACACCATATATTTT.

This chain uses TRBV4-3 with TRBJ2-1, with 8 bases that match TRBD1. Germline CDR1 reads LGHNA; CDR2 reads YSLEER. The CDR3 is made up of 14 amino acids. V gave up 4 bases and J gave up 8 bases; unmatched junction bases: 7. CDR3 in amino acids: CASSRISQGDEQFF. The CDR3, as DNA: TGCGCCAGCAGCCGAATATCACAGGGGGATGAGCAGTTCTTC.